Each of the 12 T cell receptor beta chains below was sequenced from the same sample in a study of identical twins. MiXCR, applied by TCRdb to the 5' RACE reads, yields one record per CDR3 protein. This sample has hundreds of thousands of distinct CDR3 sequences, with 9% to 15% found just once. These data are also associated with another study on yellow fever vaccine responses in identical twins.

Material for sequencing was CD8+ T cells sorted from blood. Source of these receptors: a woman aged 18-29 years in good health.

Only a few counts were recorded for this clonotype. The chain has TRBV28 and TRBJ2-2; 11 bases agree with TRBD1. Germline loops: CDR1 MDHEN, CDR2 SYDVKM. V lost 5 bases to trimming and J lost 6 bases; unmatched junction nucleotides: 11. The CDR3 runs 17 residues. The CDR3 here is CASSPRTGGWVAGELFF. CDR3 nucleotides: TGTGCCAGCAGTCCACGGACAGGGGGCTGGGTCGCCGGGGAGCTGTTTTTT.

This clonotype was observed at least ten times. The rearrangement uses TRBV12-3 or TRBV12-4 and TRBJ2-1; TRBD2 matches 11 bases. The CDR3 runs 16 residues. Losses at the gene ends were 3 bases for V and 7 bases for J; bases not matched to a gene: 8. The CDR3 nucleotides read TGTGCCAGCAGTTTCTGGATAGCGGGGGGGCCAAATGAGCAGTTCTTC. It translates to CASSFWIAGGPNEQFF.

CDR3 sequence reads: CASSEGTIVSSYNEQFF. The CDR3 DNA sequence: TGCGCCAGCAGTGAGGGGACCATAGTTAGCTCCTACAATGAGCAGTTCTTC. V usage is TRBV10-1 and J usage is TRBJ2-1; D may match TRBD1 or TRBD2 (5 bases each). V was shortened by 2 bases and J by 0 bases, with 14 bases between the two germline ends. The CDR3 spans 17 residues. Looked up from germline, CDR1 is WNHNN and CDR2 is SYGVQD (reference sequence).

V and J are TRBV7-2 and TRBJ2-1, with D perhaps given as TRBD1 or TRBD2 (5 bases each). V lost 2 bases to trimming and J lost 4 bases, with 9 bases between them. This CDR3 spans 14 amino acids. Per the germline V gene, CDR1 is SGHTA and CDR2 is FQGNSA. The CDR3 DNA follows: TGTGCCAGCAGCTTATTCTGGGGGTACAATGAGCAGTTCTTC. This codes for CASSLFWGYNEQFF.

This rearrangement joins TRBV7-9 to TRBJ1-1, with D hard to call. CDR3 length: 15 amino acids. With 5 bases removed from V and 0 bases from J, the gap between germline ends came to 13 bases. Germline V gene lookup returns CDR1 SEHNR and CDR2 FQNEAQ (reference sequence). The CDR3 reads CASSPRLPVNTEAFF. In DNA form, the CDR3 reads TGTGCCAGCAGCCCTCGATTGCCCGTGAACACTGAAGCTTTCTTT.

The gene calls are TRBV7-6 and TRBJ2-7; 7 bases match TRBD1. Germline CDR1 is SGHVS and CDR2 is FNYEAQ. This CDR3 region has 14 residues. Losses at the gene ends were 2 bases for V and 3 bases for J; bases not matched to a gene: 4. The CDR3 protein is CASSLQQGRYEQYF. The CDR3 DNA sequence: TGTGCCAGCAGCTTACAACAGGGGCGCTACGAGCAGTACTTC.

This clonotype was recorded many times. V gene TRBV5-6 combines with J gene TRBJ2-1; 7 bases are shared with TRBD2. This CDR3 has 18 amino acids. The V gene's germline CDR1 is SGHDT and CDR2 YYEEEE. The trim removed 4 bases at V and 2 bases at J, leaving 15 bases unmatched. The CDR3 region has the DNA TGTGCCAGCAGCCGGACTGTCTTGTGGGAGGGCACCTACAATGAGCAGTTCTTC. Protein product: CASSRTVLWEGTYNEQFF.

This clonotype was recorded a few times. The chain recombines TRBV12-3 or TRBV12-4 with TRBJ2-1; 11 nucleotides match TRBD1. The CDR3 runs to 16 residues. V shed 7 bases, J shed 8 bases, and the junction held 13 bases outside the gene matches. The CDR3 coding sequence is TGTGCCAGCAAACCGGGACAGGGGGAAGGTGGGGATGAGCAGTTCTTC. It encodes CASKPGQGEGGDEQFF.

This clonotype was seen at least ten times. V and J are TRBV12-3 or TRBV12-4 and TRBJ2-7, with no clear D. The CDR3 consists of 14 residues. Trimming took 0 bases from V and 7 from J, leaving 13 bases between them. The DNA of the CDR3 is TGTGCCAGCAGTTTAGCGCTAAAGGGATTAGAGCAGTACTTC. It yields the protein CASSLALKGLEQYF.

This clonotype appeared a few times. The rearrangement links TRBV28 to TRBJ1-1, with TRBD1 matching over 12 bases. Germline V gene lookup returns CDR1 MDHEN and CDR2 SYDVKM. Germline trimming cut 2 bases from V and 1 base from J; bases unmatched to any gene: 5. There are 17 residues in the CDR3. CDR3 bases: TGTGCCAGCAGTTTAGAGGGACAGGGGGCTTGGAACACTGAAGCTTTCTTT. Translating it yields CASSLEGQGAWNTEAFF.

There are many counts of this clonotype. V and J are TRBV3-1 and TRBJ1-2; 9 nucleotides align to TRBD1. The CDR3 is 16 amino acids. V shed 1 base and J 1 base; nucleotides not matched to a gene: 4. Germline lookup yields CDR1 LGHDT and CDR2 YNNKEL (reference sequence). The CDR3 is CASSQGRQGGNYGYTF. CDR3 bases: TGTGCCAGCAGCCAAGGCAGACAGGGGGGTAACTATGGCTACACCTTC.

This CDR3 reads CASSHPLAGETQYF. For the CDR3, the DNA is TGTGCCAGCAGCCACCCACTAGCGGGAGAGACCCAGTACTTC. The chain combines TRBV14 with TRBJ2-5; TRBD2 aligns across 9 bases. CDR1 is SGHDN and CDR2 is FVKESK in the germline V gene. Trimming took 3 bases from V and 4 from J; bases not matched to a gene: 3. CDR3 size: 14 residues.